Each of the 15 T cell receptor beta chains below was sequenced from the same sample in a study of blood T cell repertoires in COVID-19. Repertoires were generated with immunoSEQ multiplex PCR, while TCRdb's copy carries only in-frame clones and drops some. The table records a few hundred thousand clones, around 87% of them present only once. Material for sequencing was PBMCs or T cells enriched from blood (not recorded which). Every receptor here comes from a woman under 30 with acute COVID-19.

The CDR3 coding sequence is TGCAGCGTTGAGGTTCGGGCGGGGGGCACTGAAGCTTTCTTT. Amino acid sequence: CSVEVRAGGTEAFF. This chain uses TRBV29-1 with TRBJ1-1, with a possible D match to TRBD1 (5 bases). CDR3 length equals 14 residues. V lost 3 bases and J 4 bases, leaving 15 bases between the germline ends. Germline loops: CDR1 SQVTM, CDR2 ANQGSEA.

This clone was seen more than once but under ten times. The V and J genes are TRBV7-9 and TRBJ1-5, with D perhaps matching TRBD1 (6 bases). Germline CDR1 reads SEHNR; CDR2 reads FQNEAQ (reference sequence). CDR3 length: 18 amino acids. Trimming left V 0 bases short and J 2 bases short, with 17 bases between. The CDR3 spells CASSLAMGQGSGNQPQHF. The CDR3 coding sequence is TGTGCCAGCAGCTTAGCGATGGGGCAGGGGTCTGGCAATCAGCCCCAGCATTTT.

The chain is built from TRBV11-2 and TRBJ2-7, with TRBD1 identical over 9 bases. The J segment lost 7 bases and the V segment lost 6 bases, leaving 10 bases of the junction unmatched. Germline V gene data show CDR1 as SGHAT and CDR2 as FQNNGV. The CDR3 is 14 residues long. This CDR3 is CASSYQTGGVEQYF. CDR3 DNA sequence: TGTGCCAGCAGTTACCAGACAGGGGGGGTTGAGCAGTACTTC.

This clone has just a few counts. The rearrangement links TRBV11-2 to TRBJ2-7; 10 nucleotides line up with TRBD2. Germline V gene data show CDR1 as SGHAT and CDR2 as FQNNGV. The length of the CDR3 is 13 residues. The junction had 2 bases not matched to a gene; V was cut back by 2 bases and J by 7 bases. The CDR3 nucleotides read TGTGCCAGCAGCTTACCTAGCGGGGGTGAGCAGTACTTC. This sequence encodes CASSLPSGGEQYF.

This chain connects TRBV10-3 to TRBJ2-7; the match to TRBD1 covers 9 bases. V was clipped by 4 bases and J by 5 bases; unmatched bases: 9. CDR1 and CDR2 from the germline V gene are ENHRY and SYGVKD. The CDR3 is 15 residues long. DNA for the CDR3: TGTGCCATCAGTGTGGGGACAGGGTTAGTCAACGAGCAGTACTTC. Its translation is CAISVGTGLVNEQYF.

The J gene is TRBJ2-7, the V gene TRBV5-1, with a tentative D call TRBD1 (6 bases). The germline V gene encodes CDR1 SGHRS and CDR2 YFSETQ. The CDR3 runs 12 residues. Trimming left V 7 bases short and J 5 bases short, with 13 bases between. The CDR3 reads CASGYRVDEQYF. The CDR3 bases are TGCGCCAGCGGATACAGGGTGGACGAGCAGTACTTC.

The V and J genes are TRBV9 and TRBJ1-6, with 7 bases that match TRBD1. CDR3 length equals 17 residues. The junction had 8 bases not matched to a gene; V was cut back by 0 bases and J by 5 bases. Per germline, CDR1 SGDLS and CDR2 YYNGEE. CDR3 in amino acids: CASSVASSGGHNSPLHF. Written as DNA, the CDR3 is TGTGCCAGCAGCGTAGCTTCGTCAGGGGGTCATAATTCACCCCTCCACTTT. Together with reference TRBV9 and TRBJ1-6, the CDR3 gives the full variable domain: DSGVTQTPKHLITATGQRVTLRCSPRSGDLSVYWYQQSLDQGLQFLIQYYNGEERAKGNILERFSAQQFPDLHSELNLSSLELGDSALYFCASSVASSGGHNSPLHFGNGTRLTVT.

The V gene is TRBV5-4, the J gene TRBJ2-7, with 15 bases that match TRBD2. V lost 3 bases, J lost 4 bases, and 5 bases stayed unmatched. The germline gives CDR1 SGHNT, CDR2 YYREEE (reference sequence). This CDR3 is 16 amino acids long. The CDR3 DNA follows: TGTGCCAGCAGCTCAGGACTAGCGGGAGGGATTTACGAGCAGTACTTC. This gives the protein CASSSGLAGGIYEQYF.

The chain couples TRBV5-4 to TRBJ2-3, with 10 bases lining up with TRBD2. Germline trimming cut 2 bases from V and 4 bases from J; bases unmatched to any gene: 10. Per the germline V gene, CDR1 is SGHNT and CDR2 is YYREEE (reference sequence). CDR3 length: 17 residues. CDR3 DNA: TGTGCCAGCAGCTTAAGTTTCGGGACTAGCGTACCAGATACGCAGTATTTT. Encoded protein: CASSLSFGTSVPDTQYF.

CDR3 loop: CASTASDFTDTQYF. CDR3 nucleotides: TGTGCCAGTACTGCCTCGGACTTCACAGATACGCAGTATTTT. The rearrangement uses TRBV19 and TRBJ2-3; perhaps TRBD2 as D (5 bases). Trimming cost V 7 bases and J 2 bases, with 13 bases left between them. Germline CDR1 and CDR2: LNHDA and SQIVND (reference sequence). The CDR3 runs 14 residues.

Here the CDR3 reads CASRGLWPANTEAFF. Here the CDR3 DNA reads TGTGCCAGCCGGGGATTGTGGCCGGCGAACACTGAAGCTTTCTTT. The chain has TRBV19 and TRBJ1-1; D is ambiguous. The germline V gene has CDR1 LNHDA and CDR2 SQIVND (reference sequence). This CDR3 contains 15 residues. V gave up 9 bases and J gave up 1 base, with 18 bases separating them.

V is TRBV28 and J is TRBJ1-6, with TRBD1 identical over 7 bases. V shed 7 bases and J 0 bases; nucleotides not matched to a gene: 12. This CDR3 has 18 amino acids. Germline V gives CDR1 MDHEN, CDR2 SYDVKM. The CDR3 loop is CASTSDRLKSSYNSPLHF. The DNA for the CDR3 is TGTGCCAGCACCTCGGACAGGCTTAAGAGCTCCTATAATTCACCCCTCCACTTT. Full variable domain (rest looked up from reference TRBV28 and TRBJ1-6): DVKVTQSSRYLVKRTGEKVFLECVQDMDHENMFWYRQDPGLGLRLIYFSYDVKMKEKGDIPEGYSVSREKKERFSLILESASTNQTSMYLCASTSDRLKSSYNSPLHFGNGTRLTVT.

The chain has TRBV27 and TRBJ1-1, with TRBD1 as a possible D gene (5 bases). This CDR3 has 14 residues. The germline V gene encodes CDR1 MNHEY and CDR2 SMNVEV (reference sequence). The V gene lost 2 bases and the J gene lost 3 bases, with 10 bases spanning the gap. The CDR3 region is CASSLGQGDTEAFF. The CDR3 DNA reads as TGTGCCAGCAGTTTAGGGCAGGGCGACACTGAAGCTTTCTTT.

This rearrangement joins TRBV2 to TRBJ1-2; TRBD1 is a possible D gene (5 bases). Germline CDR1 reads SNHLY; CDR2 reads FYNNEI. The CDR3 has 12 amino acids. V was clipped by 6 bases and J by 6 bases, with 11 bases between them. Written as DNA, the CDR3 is TGTGCCAGCAGGGGAGGGGTGGATGGCTACACCTTC. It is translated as CASRGGVDGYTF.

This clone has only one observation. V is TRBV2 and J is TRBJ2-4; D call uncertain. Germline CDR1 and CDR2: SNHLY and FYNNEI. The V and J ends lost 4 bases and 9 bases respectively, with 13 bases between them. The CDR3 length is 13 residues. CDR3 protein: CASSVAAITIQYF. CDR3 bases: TGTGCCAGCAGTGTCGCGGCAATAACCATTCAGTACTTC.